This T cell receptor (beta chain) derives from a study of graft-versus-host responses after intestinal transplantation. Study summary: Recipients obtained multivisceral, liver-intestinal, or isolated intestinal transplants. Regarding the study as a whole: Detected in recipient marrow were GvH clones, some of which were first observed in ileum or blood. After transplant, early declines in HvG clones were associated with peak levels of circulating GvH clones.

Note on this clone: Its antigen is unknown.

The protocol was immunoSEQ multiplex PCR, while the TCRdb copy is restricted to in-frame clones and leaves out a portion. The table records 130,000 to 150,000 clones, 80% to 95% of them present only once. The source of this sequence is a human donor who received an intestinal transplant. Sequencing used unstimulated CD4+ T cells sorted from spleen or lymph node cells, obtained before intestinal transplant.

This chain's CDR3 is CASSLWADYGYTF. The CDR3 nucleotides are TGCGCCAGCAGCTTGTGGGCGGACTATGGCTACACCTTC. The J gene is TRBJ1-2, the V gene TRBV5-1; D unresolved. V lost 1 base to trimming and J lost 3 bases, with 7 bases between them. CDR1 is SGHRS, CDR2 YFSETQ, per germline. This CDR3 region has 13 residues.